The following is a TCR beta chain sequence with its context. This sample is part of a study of blood T cell repertoires in COVID-19. Study information: Donors in the United States, Italy and Spain gave samples during acute or convalescent COVID-19.

The V end was cut by 1 base, the J end by 6 bases, with 12 bases between. CDR1 SGHTA and CDR2 FQGNSA come from the germline V gene. The CDR3 runs to 15 residues. Study processing details: It was from reference gene primer amplification that nucleated cell counts were estimated. The protocol was immunoSEQ multiplex PCR, while the TCRdb copy is restricted to in-frame clones and leaves out a portion. That table is the source of V, J and clone size, and D and trimming were worked out from the DNA. The sample carries about 91,000 clones, about 77% recorded once. The sample consisted of peripheral blood. This receptor was identified in a woman of 80 years or more with acute or convalescent COVID-19. The gene calls are TRBV7-2 and TRBJ2-2; no reliable D call. CDR3 protein: CASSLGRPRSGELFF. The CDR3 nucleotides read TGTGCCAGCAGCTTAGGGCGGCCGAGGTCCGGGGAGCTGTTTTTT.